This paragraph reports one TCR beta chain. Its antigen is not known. This record comes from a study of cytomegalovirus exposure and HLA in healthy donors. Study outcomes and limitations: It was 164 TCR beta chains that were listed as cytomegalovirus-associated. For most subjects, TCR beta sequences were reported to predict HLA-A and HLA-B alleles with accuracy.

The PCR was carried out with 60 Vbeta primers and 13 Jbeta primers. Original processing notes: Among the unique TCR beta chains that a later analysis counted, about 81 million in all, 9.5 million to 12 million were shared. TCRdb's copy holds only in-frame clones and misses some; the assay was immunoSEQ multiplex PCR. Clonal size and the V and J genes are those of that table, whereas D and trimming came from the DNA. The sample holds under 200,000 clones; around 75% are singletons and the top ten take approximately 2%. Unrecorded immune exposure was likely among donors, who were nominally healthy when sampled. Sequenced sample: PBMCs. This TCR came from a woman in her 30s in good health and CMV-seronegative.

DNA of the CDR3: TGTGCCAGCAGCTCGGAGCCGGGACTAGTATCAAATGAGCAGTTCTTC. Translating it yields CASSSEPGLVSNEQFF. This sequence joins TRBV7-2 and TRBJ2-1, with 8 nucleotides matching TRBD2. The CDR3 runs to 16 residues. V lost 4 bases and J lost 7; bases outside the gene matches: 12. CDR1 SGHTA and CDR2 FQGNSA come from the germline V gene.